Below are 16 T cell receptor beta chains sequenced from a single sample in a study of T cell repertoires in cytomegalovirus infection. TCRdb independently ran MiXCR on the reads; one entry per CDR3 protein. The sample shows hundreds of thousands of distinct CDR3 sequences, around a third of them seen only once. These TCRs' antigens remain unknown. Sequencing used cultured PBMCs, obtained from culture after CMV antigen stimulation. Every receptor here comes from a human donor in good health (CMV status not recorded). Some clones in this sample may be carry-over from other donors' samples.

The rearrangement uses TRBV6-2 or TRBV6-3 and TRBJ2-3; 8 positions match TRBD2. The CDR3 length is 17 residues. V dropped 5 bases and J dropped 1; count of bases not matched to a gene: 11. Per germline, CDR1 MNHEY and CDR2 SVGEGT. For the CDR3, the DNA is TGTGCCAGCAGTGCTGACGGGAGGGCCGGTGGCACAGATACGCAGTATTTT. This gives the protein CASSADGRAGGTDTQYF.

This sequence joins TRBV2 and TRBJ2-1; the match to TRBD2 covers 11 bases. Germline V gene lookup returns CDR1 SNHLY and CDR2 FYNNEI. The trim removed 7 bases at V and 9 bases at J, leaving 8 bases unmatched. The CDR3 is 14 residues long. The CDR3 nucleotides are TGTGCCAGCACCTTACTAGCGGGGGCGGCTGAGCAGTTCTTC. This gives the protein CASTLLAGAAEQFF. Drawing the rest from reference TRBV2 and TRBJ2-1, the complete variable domain is EPEVTQTPSHQVTQMGQEVILRCVPISNHLYFYWYRQILGQKVEFLVSFYNNEISEKSEIFDDQFSVERPDGSNFTLKIRSTKLEDSAMYFCASTLLAGAAEQFFGPGTRLTVL.

This clonotype occurred a few times. CDR3 sequence: CASSSAVDNEQFF. CDR3 in DNA: TGTGCCAGCAGCTCGGCAGTTGACAATGAGCAGTTCTTC. The rearrangement links TRBV11-3 to TRBJ2-1; unclear D gene. V lost 4 bases and J lost 5, with 9 bases in between. This CDR3 region has 13 residues. Germline V gives CDR1 SGHNT, CDR2 YENEEA.

This clonotype was seen many times. The gene calls are TRBV7-9 and TRBJ1-5, with D perhaps matching TRBD1 (5 bases). Trimming removed 6 bases at V and 5 bases at J, with 20 bases between. CDR1 and CDR2 from the germline V gene are SEHNR and FQNEAQ (reference sequence). The CDR3 spans 16 residues. In nucleotides, the CDR3 is TGTGCCAGCAGTCCTCTCGGGGGGGGTCCTTATCAGCCCCAGCATTTT. Translating it yields CASSPLGGGPYQPQHF.

This clonotype was picked up many times. V and J are TRBV24-1 and TRBJ2-2, with TRBD1 matching over 10 bases. Unmatched junction bases numbered 3, after V lost 3 bases and J lost 0 bases. This CDR3 is built from 17 residues. Germline CDR1 is KGHDR and CDR2 is SFDVKD. CDR3 in amino acids: CATSDLTGGPNTGELFF. In nucleotides, the CDR3 is TGTGCCACCAGTGATCTGACAGGGGGCCCGAACACCGGGGAGCTGTTTTTT.

The rearrangement joins TRBV3-1 to TRBJ2-5; D is undetermined. In germline, CDR1 is LGHDT, CDR2 YNNKEL (reference sequence). Trimming took off 0 bases at V and 2 bases at J, with 10 bases between the two ends. This CDR3 spans 15 amino acids. The CDR3 DNA is TGTGCCAGCAGCCAAGATTTCGCGGCACAAGAGACCCAGTACTTC. Amino acid sequence: CASSQDFAAQETQYF.

Only a few counts were recorded for this clonotype. In DNA form, the CDR3 reads TGCGCCAGCAGCTTGGCGGGGACCCCCACGAACACTGAAGCTTTCTTT. Amino acids: CASSLAGTPTNTEAFF. The chain links TRBV5-1 to TRBJ1-1; maybe TRBD1 (5 bases). V shed 0 bases and J shed 1 base, with 13 bases lying between them. Per germline, CDR1 SGHRS and CDR2 YFSETQ. The CDR3 sequence is 16 residues long.

The sample holds a few counts of this clonotype. The chain is built from TRBV7-9 and TRBJ2-1; 9 bases agree with TRBD2. Germline values: CDR1 SEHNR, CDR2 FQNEAQ (reference sequence). The length of the CDR3 is 17 residues. J lost 6 bases, V lost 1 base, and 10 bases had no gene match. CDR3 loop: CASSLGASGDLGNEQFF. The CDR3 region has the DNA TGTGCCAGCAGCTTAGGTGCTAGCGGGGATCTGGGCAATGAGCAGTTCTTC.

The V gene is TRBV4-1, the J gene TRBJ1-1; D is perhaps TRBD1 (6 bases). CDR3 length: 15 residues. Germline values: CDR1 MGHRA, CDR2 YSYEKL. V was pared by 4 bases and J by 3 bases, with 15 bases between. The CDR3 reads CASSLRRGGDTEAFF. CDR3 sequence (DNA): TGCGCCAGCAGCCTTAGGCGAGGGGGAGACACTGAAGCTTTCTTT.

The chain employs TRBV28 and TRBJ2-7; D remains unclear. Trimming left V 8 bases short and J 0 bases short, with 14 bases between. CDR1 is MDHEN and CDR2 is SYDVKM in the germline V gene. This CDR3 has 14 amino acids. For the CDR3, the DNA is TGTGCCAGCGCCATGATGGGATACTCCTACGAGCAGTACTTC. This encodes CASAMMGYSYEQYF. Drawing the rest from reference TRBV28 and TRBJ2-7, the complete variable domain is DVKVTQSSRYLVKRTGEKVFLECVQDMDHENMFWYRQDPGLGLRLIYFSYDVKMKEKGDIPEGYSVSREKKERFSLILESASTNQTSMYLCASAMMGYSYEQYFGPGTRLTVT.

The rearrangement joins TRBV30 to TRBJ1-1; D uncertain. Germline CDR1 reads GTSNPN; CDR2 reads SVGIG (reference sequence). The CDR3 has 11 amino acids. V gave up 4 bases and J gave up 5 bases, with 8 bases separating them. CDR3: CAWKKWTEAFF. The CDR3 DNA sequence: TGTGCCTGGAAGAAATGGACTGAAGCTTTCTTT.

This clonotype was seen ten or more times. Here the CDR3 reads CASSLVGQGYTF. The CDR3 nucleotides read TGTGCCAGCAGCTTAGTAGGGCAGGGCTACACCTTC. The rearrangement uses TRBV7-2 and TRBJ1-2; D is unclear. V dropped 1 base and J dropped 8 bases, with 8 bases sitting between them. The length of the CDR3 is 12 residues. Germline CDR1 and CDR2: SGHTA and FQGNSA.

The table lists this clonotype with a few counts. This sequence joins TRBV11-2 and TRBJ2-1, with D perhaps matching TRBD2 (7 bases). V lost 5 bases and J 2 bases, leaving 16 bases between the germline ends. The CDR3 is 16 residues long. Per germline, CDR1 SGHAT and CDR2 FQNNGV. This CDR3 reads CASSPWGGGTYNEQFF. For the CDR3, the DNA is TGTGCCAGCAGCCCCTGGGGGGGGGGCACCTACAATGAGCAGTTCTTC.

The V gene is TRBV6-6, the J gene TRBJ2-2; D possibly matches TRBD1 or TRBD2 (5 bases each). V lost 5 bases, J lost 9 bases, and 19 bases lay in between. Germline-derived CDR1 and CDR2 are MNHNY and SVGAGI (reference sequence). There are 15 residues in the CDR3. CDR3 coding DNA: TGTGCCAGCAGTCCGGGACGGACCGTTCACCGGGAGCTGTTTTTT. Encoded protein: CASSPGRTVHRELFF.

The chain uses TRBV6-1 and TRBJ2-7; TRBD2 agrees at 8 bases. The V and J ends lost 3 bases and 3 bases, in that order; junction bases with no gene match: 7. Per the germline V gene, CDR1 is MNHNS and CDR2 is SASEGT. CDR3 size: 15 residues. The CDR3 sequence is CASSELGGGFYEQYF. CDR3 coding DNA: TGTGCCAGCAGTGAGCTGGGCGGGGGGTTCTACGAGCAGTACTTC.

V and J are TRBV28 and TRBJ2-5; D is unclear. V lost 4 bases and J 5 bases, leaving 14 bases between the germline ends. Germline CDR1 MDHEN, CDR2 SYDVKM. The CDR3 is 14 residues long. This CDR3 is CASSSAGIRETQYF. The CDR3 DNA is TGTGCCAGCAGTTCCGCAGGAATACGGGAGACCCAGTACTTC. Variable domain in full (rest from reference TRBV28 and TRBJ2-5): DVKVTQSSRYLVKRTGEKVFLECVQDMDHENMFWYRQDPGLGLRLIYFSYDVKMKEKGDIPEGYSVSREKKERFSLILESASTNQTSMYLCASSSAGIRETQYFGPGTRLLVL.